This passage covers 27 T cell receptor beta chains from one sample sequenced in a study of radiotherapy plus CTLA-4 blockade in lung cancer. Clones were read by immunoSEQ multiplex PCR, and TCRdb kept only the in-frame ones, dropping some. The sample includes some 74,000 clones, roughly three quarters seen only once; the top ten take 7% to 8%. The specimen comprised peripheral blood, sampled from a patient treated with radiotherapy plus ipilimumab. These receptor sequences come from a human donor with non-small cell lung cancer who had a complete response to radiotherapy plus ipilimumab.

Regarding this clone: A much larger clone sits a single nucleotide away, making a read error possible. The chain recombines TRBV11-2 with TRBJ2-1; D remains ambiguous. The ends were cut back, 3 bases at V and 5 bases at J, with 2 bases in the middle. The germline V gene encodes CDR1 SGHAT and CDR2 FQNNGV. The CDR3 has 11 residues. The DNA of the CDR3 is TGTGCCAGCAGCTTCAACAATGAGCAGTTCTTC. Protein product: CASSFNNEQFF.

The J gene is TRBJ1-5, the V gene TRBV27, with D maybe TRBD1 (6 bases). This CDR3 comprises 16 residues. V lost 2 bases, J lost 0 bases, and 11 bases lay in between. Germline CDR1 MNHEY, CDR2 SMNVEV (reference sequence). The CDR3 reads CASSLRAGVSNQPQHF. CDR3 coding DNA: TGTGCCAGCAGTTTAAGAGCAGGGGTTAGCAATCAGCCCCAGCATTTT.

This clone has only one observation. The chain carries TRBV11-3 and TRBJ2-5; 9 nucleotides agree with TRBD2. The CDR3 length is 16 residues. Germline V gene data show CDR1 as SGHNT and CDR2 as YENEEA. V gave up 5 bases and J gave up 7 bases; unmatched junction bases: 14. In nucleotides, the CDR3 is TGTGCCAGCAGCCCAAAGGGGCTAGCGGGGAGTGGGACCCAGTACTTC. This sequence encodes CASSPKGLAGSGTQYF.

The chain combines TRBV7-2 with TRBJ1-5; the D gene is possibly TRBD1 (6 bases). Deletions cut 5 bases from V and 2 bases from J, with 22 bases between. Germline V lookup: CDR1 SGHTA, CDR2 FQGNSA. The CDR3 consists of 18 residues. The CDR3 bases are TGTGCCAGCAGCCAAGCCCCATACAGGGCTCGGGGCAATCAGCCCCAGCATTTT. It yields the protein CASSQAPYRARGNQPQHF.

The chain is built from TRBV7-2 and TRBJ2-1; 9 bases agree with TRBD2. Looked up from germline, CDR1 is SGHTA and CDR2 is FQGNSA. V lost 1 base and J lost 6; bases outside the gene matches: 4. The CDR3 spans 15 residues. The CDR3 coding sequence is TGTGCCAGCAGCTTAGATACTAGCGGGCCCAATGAGCAGTTCTTC. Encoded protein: CASSLDTSGPNEQFF.

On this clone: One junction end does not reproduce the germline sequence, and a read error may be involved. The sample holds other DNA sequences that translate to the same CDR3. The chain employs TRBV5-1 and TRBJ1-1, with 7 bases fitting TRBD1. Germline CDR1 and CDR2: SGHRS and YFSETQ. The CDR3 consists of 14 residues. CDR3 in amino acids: CASSYSGQNTEAFF. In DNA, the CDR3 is TGCGCCAGCAGCTACTCGGGACAGAACACTGAAGCCTTCTTT.

DNA of the CDR3: TGTGCCAGCTCACCGGCGACAGGAAACACTGAAGCTTTCTTT. It is translated as CASSPATGNTEAFF. The chain couples TRBV18 to TRBJ1-1; the D gene is possibly TRBD1 (6 bases). Trimming removed 3 bases at V and 2 bases at J, with 10 bases between. The CDR3 is made up of 14 amino acids. The germline V gene encodes CDR1 KGHSH and CDR2 LQKENI.

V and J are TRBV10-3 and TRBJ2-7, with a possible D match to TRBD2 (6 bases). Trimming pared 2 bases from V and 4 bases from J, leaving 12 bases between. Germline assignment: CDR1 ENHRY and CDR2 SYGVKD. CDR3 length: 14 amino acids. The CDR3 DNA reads TGTGCCATCAGTGAGCCGACTAGTGGTTACGAGCAGTACTTC. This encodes CAISEPTSGYEQYF.

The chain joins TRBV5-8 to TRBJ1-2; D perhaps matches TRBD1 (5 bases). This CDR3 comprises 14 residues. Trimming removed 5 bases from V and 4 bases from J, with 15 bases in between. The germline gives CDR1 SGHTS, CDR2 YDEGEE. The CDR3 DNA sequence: TGTGCCAGCAGGGCCGGGACCCGGGGCTATGGCTACACCTTC. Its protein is CASRAGTRGYGYTF.

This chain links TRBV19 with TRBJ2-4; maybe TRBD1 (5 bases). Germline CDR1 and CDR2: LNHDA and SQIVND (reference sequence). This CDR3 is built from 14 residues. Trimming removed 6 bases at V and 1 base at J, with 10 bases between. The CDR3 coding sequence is TGTGCCAGTAGCCCCTGGGGCGCCAAAAACATTCAGTACTTC. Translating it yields CASSPWGAKNIQYF.

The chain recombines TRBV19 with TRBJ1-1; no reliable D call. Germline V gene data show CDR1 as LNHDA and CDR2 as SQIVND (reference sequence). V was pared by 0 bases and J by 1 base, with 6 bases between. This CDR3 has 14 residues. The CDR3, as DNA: TGTGCCAGTAGTATAGATGGCGGGAACACTGAAGCTTTCTTT. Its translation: CASSIDGGNTEAFF. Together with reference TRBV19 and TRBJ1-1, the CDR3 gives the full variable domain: DGGITQSPKYLFRKEGQNVTLSCEQNLNHDAMYWYRQDPGQGLRLIYYSQIVNDFQKGDIAEGYSVSREKKESFPLTVTSAQKNPTAFYLCASSIDGGNTEAFFGQGTRLTVV.

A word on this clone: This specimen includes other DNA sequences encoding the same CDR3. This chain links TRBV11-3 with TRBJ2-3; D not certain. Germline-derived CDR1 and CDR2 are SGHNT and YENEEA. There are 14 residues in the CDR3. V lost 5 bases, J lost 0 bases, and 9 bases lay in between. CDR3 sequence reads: CASSPRGSTDTQYF. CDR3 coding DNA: TGTGCCAGCAGCCCCCGTGGCAGCACAGATACGCAGTATTTT.

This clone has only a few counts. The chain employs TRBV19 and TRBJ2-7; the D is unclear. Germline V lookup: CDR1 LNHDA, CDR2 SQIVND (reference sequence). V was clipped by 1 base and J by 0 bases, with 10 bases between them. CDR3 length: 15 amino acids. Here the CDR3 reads CASSIAGRDSYEQYF. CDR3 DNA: TGTGCCAGTAGTATAGCAGGCAGAGACTCCTACGAGCAGTACTTC.

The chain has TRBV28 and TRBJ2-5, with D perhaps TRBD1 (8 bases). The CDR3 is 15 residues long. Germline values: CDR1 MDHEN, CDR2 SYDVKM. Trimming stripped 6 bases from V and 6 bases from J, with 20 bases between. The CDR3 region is CASRSGGQDYQTQYF. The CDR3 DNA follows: TGTGCCAGCAGGTCGGGGGGACAGGATTACCAGACCCAGTACTTC.

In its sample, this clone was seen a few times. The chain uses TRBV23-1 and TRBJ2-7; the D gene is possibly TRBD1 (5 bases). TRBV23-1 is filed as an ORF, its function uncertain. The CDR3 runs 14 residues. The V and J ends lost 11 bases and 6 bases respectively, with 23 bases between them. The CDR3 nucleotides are TGCGCCCTGTCGAGTGGACAAAATTTGGTCGAGCAGTACGTC. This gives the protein CALSSGQNLVEQYV.

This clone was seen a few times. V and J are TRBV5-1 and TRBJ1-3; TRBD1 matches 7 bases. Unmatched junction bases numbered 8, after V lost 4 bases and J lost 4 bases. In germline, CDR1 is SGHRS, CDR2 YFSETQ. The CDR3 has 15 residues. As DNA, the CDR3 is TGCGCCAGCAGCGGGATGACAGGGTTCGGAAACACCATATATTTT. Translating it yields CASSGMTGFGNTIYF.

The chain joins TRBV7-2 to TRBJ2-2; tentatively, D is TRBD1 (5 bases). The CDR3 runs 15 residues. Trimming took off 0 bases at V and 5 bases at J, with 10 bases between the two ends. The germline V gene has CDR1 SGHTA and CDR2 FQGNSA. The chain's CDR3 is CASSLAKGWTGELFF. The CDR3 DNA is TGTGCCAGCAGCTTAGCGAAGGGGTGGACCGGGGAGCTGTTTTTT.

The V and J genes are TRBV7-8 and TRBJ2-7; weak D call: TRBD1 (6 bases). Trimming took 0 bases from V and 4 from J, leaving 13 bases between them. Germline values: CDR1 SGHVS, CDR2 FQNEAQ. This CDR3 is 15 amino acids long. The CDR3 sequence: CASSLARGKGYEQYF. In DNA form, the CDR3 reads TGTGCCAGCAGCTTAGCGAGGGGGAAAGGGTACGAGCAGTACTTC.

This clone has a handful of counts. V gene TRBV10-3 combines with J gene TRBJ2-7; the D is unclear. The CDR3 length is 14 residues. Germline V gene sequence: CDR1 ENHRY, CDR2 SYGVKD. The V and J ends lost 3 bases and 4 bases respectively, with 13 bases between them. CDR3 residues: CAISDFDSSYEQYV. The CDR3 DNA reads TGTGCCATCAGTGATTTCGACTCCTCATACGAGCAGTACGTC.

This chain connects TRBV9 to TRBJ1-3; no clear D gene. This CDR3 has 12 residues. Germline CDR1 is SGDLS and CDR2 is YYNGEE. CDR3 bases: TGTGCAGCTAGGGAGATCGGAAACACCATATATTTT. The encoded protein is CAAREIGNTIYF.

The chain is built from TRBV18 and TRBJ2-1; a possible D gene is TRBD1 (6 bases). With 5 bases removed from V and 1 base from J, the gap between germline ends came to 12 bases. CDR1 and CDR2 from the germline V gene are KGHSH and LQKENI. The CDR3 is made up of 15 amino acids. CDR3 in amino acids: CASSLQGRSYNEQFF. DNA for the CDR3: TGTGCCAGCTCATTACAGGGAAGGTCCTACAATGAGCAGTTCTTC.

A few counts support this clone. CDR3 sequence reads: CASSLESGQPQHF. In DNA, the CDR3 is TGTGCCAGCAGCTTAGAGAGCGGTCAGCCCCAGCATTTT. The chain recombines TRBV7-2 with TRBJ1-5; no reliable D call. Germline V gene lookup returns CDR1 SGHTA and CDR2 FQGNSA. Trimming took 1 base from V and 6 from J, leaving 7 bases between them. The CDR3 is made up of 13 amino acids.

The CDR3: CASSRGTIEGDTIYF. Here the CDR3 DNA reads TGCGCCAGCAGCAGAGGGACTATCGAGGGGGACACCATATATTTT. This chain connects TRBV5-1 to TRBJ1-3, with TRBD1 as a possible D gene (6 bases). CDR3 length equals 15 residues. CDR1 is SGHRS and CDR2 is YFSETQ in the germline V gene. V was cut by 4 bases and J by 8 bases, with 19 bases left in between.

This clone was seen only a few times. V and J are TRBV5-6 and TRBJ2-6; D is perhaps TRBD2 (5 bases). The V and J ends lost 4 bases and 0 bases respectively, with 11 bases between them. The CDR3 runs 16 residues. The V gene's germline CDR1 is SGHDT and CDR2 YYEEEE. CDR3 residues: CASSTRGLSGANVLTF. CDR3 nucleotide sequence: TGTGCCAGCAGCACACGGGGTCTCTCTGGGGCCAACGTCCTGACTTTC.

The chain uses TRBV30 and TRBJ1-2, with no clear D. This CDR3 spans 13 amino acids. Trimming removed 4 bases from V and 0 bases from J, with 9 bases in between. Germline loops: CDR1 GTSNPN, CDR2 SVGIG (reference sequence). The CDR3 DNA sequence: TGTGCCTGGACCAAAAACTCTAACTATGGCTACACCTTC. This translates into CAWTKNSNYGYTF.

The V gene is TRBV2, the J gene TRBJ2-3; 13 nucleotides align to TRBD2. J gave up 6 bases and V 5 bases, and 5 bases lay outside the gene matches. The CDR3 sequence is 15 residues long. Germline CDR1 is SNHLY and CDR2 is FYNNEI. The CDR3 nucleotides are TGTGCCAGCAGTTACGGGACTAGCGGGGCGGATACGCAGTATTTT. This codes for CASSYGTSGADTQYF.

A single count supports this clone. The CDR3 protein is CASSLGRETEAFF. The CDR3 DNA reads as TGTGCCAGCTCACTGGGTCGGGAGACTGAAGCTTTCTTT. The rearrangement uses TRBV18 and TRBJ1-1, with D uncertain. CDR3 length: 13 residues. Germline V gene sequence: CDR1 KGHSH, CDR2 LQKENI. Trimming cost V 4 bases and J 5 bases, with 11 bases left between them.